The 18 T cell receptor beta chains reported below all come from one sample, sequenced in a study of T cell responses to AZD1222 COVID-19 vaccine. Produced via immunoSEQ multiplex PCR; TCRdb's table is partial and in-frame only. The sample holds fewer than 180,000 clones, roughly 90% seen once. Sequencing used peripheral blood, obtained 28 days after the second AZD1222 dose. The source is an adult who received the AZD1222 COVID-19 vaccine.

This clone showed up just once. The rearrangement links TRBV2 to TRBJ1-4; TRBD1 aligns across 7 bases. With V trimmed by 2 bases and J by 7 bases, 16 bases remained unmatched. CDR1 and CDR2 from the germline V gene are SNHLY and FYNNEI. This CDR3 spans 18 amino acids. DNA for the CDR3: TGTGCCAGCAGTGAACAAACAGGGGTGGGGGCTAATGGTGAAAAACTGTTTTTT. Protein sequence: CASSEQTGVGANGEKLFF.

The chain has TRBV7-2 and TRBJ1-1; D gene uncertain. Trimming took off 7 bases at V and 1 base at J, with 7 bases between the two ends. This CDR3 region has 12 residues. Germline-derived CDR1 and CDR2 are SGHTA and FQGNSA. The CDR3 DNA is TGTGCCAGCATTGCCCAGAACACTGAAGCTTTCTTT. This sequence encodes CASIAQNTEAFF.

The chain combines TRBV30 with TRBJ1-5; D gene uncertain. The length of the CDR3 is 13 residues. V lost 1 base, J lost 0 bases, and 4 bases lay in between. CDR1 is GTSNPN and CDR2 is SVGIG in the germline V gene (reference sequence). CDR3 protein: CAWSGDSNQPQHF. For the CDR3, the DNA is TGTGCCTGGAGTGGGGATAGCAATCAGCCCCAGCATTTT.

The chain recombines TRBV11-2 with TRBJ1-3; unclear D gene. V was pared by 2 bases and J by 0 bases, with 11 bases between. CDR1 is SGHAT and CDR2 is FQNNGV in the germline V gene. This CDR3 spans 16 amino acids. The CDR3 spells CASSLSYLISGNTIYF. The CDR3 DNA reads as TGTGCCAGCAGCTTAAGTTATCTGATCTCTGGAAACACCATATATTTT. Combining the CDR3 with reference TRBV11-2 and TRBJ1-3 gives the whole variable domain EAGVAQSPRYKIIEKRQSVAFWCNPISGHATLYWYQQILGQGPKLLIQFQNNGVVDDSQLPKDRFSAERLKGVDSTLKIQPAKLEDSAVYLCASSLSYLISGNTIYFGEGSWLTVV.

This chain joins TRBV7-2 and TRBJ2-1, with D unclear. Trimming left V 4 bases short and J 4 bases short, with 14 bases between. The germline V gene has CDR1 SGHTA and CDR2 FQGNSA. This CDR3 has 15 residues. CDR3 nucleotides: TGTGCCAGCAGCTCTCCAAGGTGGGAATACAATGAGCAGTTCTTC. Amino acid sequence: CASSSPRWEYNEQFF.

The rearrangement joins TRBV3-1 (or the pseudogene TRBV3-2) to TRBJ1-3, with unresolved D. With 1 base removed from V and 0 bases from J, the gap between germline ends came to 7 bases. The CDR3 length is 15 residues. Germline V gene sequence: CDR1 LGHDT, CDR2 YNNKEL (reference sequence). The CDR3 loop is CASSQAASSGNTIYF. The CDR3 DNA follows: TGTGCCAGCAGCCAAGCAGCGAGCTCTGGAAACACCATATATTTT.

V is TRBV3-1 (or the pseudogene TRBV3-2) and J is TRBJ1-4, with 7 bases fitting TRBD1. The CDR3 spans 16 residues. CDR1 and CDR2 (germline): LGHDT, YNNKEL (reference sequence). V was pared by 2 bases and J by 8 bases, with 11 bases of the junction left unmatched. The CDR3 DNA reads TGTGCCAGCAGCCAAAATCCTACAGGGGCGGGGGAAAAACTGTTTTTT. Amino acid sequence: CASSQNPTGAGEKLFF.

The CDR3 spells CASLRDTEAFF. In DNA, the CDR3 is TGTGCCAGCCTCCGGGACACTGAAGCTTTCTTT. The V call is TRBV19, the J call TRBJ1-1; no firm D call. This CDR3 has 11 residues. Germline CDR1 and CDR2: LNHDA and SQIVND (reference sequence). The germline V and J ends were trimmed by 9 bases and 3 bases, with 8 bases remaining between them. The full variable domain, rest sourced from reference TRBV19 and TRBJ1-1, is DGGITQSPKYLFRKEGQNVTLSCEQNLNHDAMYWYRQDPGQGLRLIYYSQIVNDFQKGDIAEGYSVSREKKESFPLTVTSAQKNPTAFYLCASLRDTEAFFGQGTRLTVV.

The chain has TRBV6-5 and TRBJ2-1; 7 bases map to TRBD2. CDR1 is MNHEY, CDR2 SVGAGI, per germline. Trimming took 0 bases from V and 8 from J; bases not matched to a gene: 7. The CDR3 contains 15 residues. CDR3 in DNA: TGTGCCAGCAGTTACTCGAATAGCGCGGGGGATGAGCAGTTCTTC. This codes for CASSYSNSAGDEQFF.

The chain combines TRBV7-2 with TRBJ2-7, with 10 bases lining up with TRBD2. Germline CDR1 and CDR2: SGHTA and FQGNSA. CDR3 length: 17 residues. V dropped 1 base and J dropped 1; count of bases not matched to a gene: 7. CDR3 region: CASSLGSPSGSSYEQYF. CDR3 bases: TGTGCCAGCAGCTTAGGCAGTCCTAGCGGGAGTTCCTACGAGCAGTACTTC. The variable domain in full, with the rest retrieved from reference TRBV7-2 and TRBJ2-7, is GAGVSQSPSNKVTEKGKDVELRCDPISGHTALYWYRQSLGQGLEFLIYFQGNSAPDKSGLPSDRFSAERTGGSVSTLTIQRTQQEDSAVYLCASSLGSPSGSSYEQYFGPGTRLTVT.

This chain connects TRBV28 to TRBJ2-2, with TRBD1 matching 7 bases. From germline, CDR1 is MDHEN and CDR2 SYDVKM. The CDR3 consists of 17 residues. V shed 7 bases and J 4 bases; nucleotides not matched to a gene: 15. CDR3 coding DNA: TGTGCCAGCAACCATCAAGTGGGACAGTTGTTCACCGGGGAGCTGTTTTTT. Translated, it gives CASNHQVGQLFTGELFF.

This clone has more than one count but fewer than ten. The chain combines TRBV5-4 with TRBJ1-2, with D uncertain. The CDR3 is 12 residues long. Trimming shortened V by 4 bases and J by 1 base, and 5 bases separated the two germline ends. The germline gives CDR1 SGHNT, CDR2 YYREEE (reference sequence). This CDR3 reads CASSRDNYGYTF. CDR3 sequence (DNA): TGTGCCAGCAGCCGGGATAACTATGGCTACACCTTC.

In its sample, this clone was seen a few times. The genes are TRBV29-1 and TRBJ1-5; a possible D gene is TRBD1 (6 bases). CDR1 and CDR2 from the germline V gene are SQVTM and ANQGSEA. Trimming pared 4 bases from V and 2 bases from J, leaving 9 bases between. CDR3 length equals 13 residues. CDR3 region: CSVAQGGNQPQHF. CDR3 bases: TGCAGCGTTGCACAGGGTGGCAATCAGCCCCAGCATTTT.

The rearrangement links TRBV28 to TRBJ2-1; 7 nucleotides agree with TRBD2. In germline, CDR1 is MDHEN, CDR2 SYDVKM. With V trimmed by 1 base and J by 8 bases, 11 bases remained unmatched. This CDR3 is built from 16 residues. CDR3 DNA sequence: TGTGCCAGCAGTTTATTGGGGCGGGAGAGGCAGCATGAGCAGTTCTTC. It translates to CASSLLGRERQHEQFF.

V and J are TRBV27 and TRBJ1-5; D may be TRBD1 (5 bases). The germline gives CDR1 MNHEY, CDR2 SMNVEV (reference sequence). The ends were cut back, 5 bases at V and 3 bases at J, with 17 bases in the middle. This CDR3 is 16 amino acids long. The CDR3 DNA reads as TGTGCCAGCAGTAACTCAGGGTTATGGGCCAATCAGCCCCAGCATTTT. The encoded protein is CASSNSGLWANQPQHF.

V and J are TRBV28 and TRBJ1-2; unclear D gene. Germline loops: CDR1 MDHEN, CDR2 SYDVKM. This CDR3 region has 13 residues. V was cut by 3 bases and J by 4 bases, with 9 bases left in between. The CDR3 nucleotides are TGTGCCAGCAGTTTGTTGGGAGTCTATGGCTACACCTTC. Residues: CASSLLGVYGYTF.

This rearrangement joins TRBV24-1 to TRBJ2-2, with no clear D. Trimming took off 4 bases at V and 2 bases at J, with 7 bases between the two ends. The germline V gene encodes CDR1 KGHDR and CDR2 SFDVKD. The CDR3 runs 14 residues. The chain's CDR3 is CATSERTNTGELFF. CDR3 DNA: TGTGCCACCAGTGAAAGAACAAACACCGGGGAGCTGTTTTTT.

The V and J genes are TRBV5-1 and TRBJ1-1; 7 nucleotides agree with TRBD1. The length of the CDR3 is 15 residues. After removal of 3 bases from V and 0 bases from J, the junction contained 5 bases not matched to a gene. CDR1 and CDR2 from the germline V gene are SGHRS and YFSETQ. The CDR3 sequence: CASSSQTGMNTEAFF. The DNA of the CDR3 is TGCGCCAGCAGCTCGCAGACAGGGATGAACACTGAAGCTTTCTTT. Drawing the rest from reference TRBV5-1 and TRBJ1-1, the complete variable domain is KAGVTQTPRYLIKTRGQQVTLSCSPISGHRSVSWYQQTPGQGLQFLFEYFSETQRNKGNFPGRFSGRQFSNSRSEMNVSTLELGDSALYLCASSSQTGMNTEAFFGQGTRLTVV.